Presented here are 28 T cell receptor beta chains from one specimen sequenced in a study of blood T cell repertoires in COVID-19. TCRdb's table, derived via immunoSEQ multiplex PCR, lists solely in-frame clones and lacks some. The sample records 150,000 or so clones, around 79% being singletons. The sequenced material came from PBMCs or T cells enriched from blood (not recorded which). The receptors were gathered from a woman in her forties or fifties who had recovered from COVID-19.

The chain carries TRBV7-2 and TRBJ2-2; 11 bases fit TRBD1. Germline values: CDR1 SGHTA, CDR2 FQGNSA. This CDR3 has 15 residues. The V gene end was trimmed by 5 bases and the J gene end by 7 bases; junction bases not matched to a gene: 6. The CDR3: CASSGRTGGIGELFF. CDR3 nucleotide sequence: TGTGCCAGCAGCGGGCGGACAGGGGGCATCGGGGAGCTGTTTTTT.

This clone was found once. For the CDR3, the DNA is TGTGCCATCAGCGGGGGACAAGAGACCCAGTACTTC. Translating gives CAISGGQETQYF. The rearrangement links TRBV10-3 to TRBJ2-5; D is perhaps TRBD2 (6 bases). The CDR3 totals 12 residues. Deletions cut 6 bases from V and 2 bases from J, with 7 bases between. The germline V gene has CDR1 ENHRY and CDR2 SYGVKD.

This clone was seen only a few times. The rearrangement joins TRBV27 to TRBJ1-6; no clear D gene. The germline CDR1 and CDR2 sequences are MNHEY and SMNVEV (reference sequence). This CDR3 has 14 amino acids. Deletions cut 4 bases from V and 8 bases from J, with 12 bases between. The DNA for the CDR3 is TGTGCCAGCAGTTCAAACCAGGTTTATTCACCCCTCCACTTT. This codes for CASSSNQVYSPLHF.

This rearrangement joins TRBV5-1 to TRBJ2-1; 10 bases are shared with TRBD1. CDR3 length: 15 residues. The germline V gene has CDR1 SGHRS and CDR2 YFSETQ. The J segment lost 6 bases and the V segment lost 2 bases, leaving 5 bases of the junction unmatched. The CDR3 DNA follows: TGCGCCAGCAGCTTTCCGACAGGGGGCAGCAATGAGCAGTTCTTC. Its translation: CASSFPTGGSNEQFF.

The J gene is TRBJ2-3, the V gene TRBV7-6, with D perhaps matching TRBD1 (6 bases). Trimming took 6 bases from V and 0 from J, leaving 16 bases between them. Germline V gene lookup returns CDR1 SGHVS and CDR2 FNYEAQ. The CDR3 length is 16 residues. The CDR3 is CASSRQVFSSTDTQYF. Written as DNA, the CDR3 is TGTGCCAGCAGTCGACAGGTTTTTTCTAGCACAGATACGCAGTATTTT. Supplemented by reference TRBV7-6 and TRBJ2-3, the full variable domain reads GAGVSQSPRYKVTKRGQDVALRCDPISGHVSLYWYRQALGQGPEFLTYFNYEAQQDKSGLPNDRFSAERPEGSISTLTIQRTEQRDSAMYRCASSRQVFSSTDTQYFGPGTRLTVL.

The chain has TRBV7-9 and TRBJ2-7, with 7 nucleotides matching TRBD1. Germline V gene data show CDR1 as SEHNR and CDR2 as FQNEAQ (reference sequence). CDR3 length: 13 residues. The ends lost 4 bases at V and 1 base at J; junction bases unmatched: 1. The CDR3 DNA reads TGTGCCAGCAGCTGGGACAGATCCTACGAGCAGTACTTC. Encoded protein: CASSWDRSYEQYF.

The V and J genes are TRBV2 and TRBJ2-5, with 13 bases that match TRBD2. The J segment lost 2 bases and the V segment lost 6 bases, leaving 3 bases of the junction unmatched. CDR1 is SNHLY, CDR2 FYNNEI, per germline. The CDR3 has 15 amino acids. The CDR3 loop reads CASRRLAGGQETQYF. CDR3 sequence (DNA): TGTGCCAGCAGAAGACTAGCGGGGGGACAAGAGACCCAGTACTTC.

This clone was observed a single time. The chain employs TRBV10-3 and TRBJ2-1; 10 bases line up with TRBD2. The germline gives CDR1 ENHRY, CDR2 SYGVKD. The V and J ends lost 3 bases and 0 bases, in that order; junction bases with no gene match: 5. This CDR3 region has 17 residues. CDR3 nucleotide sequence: TGTGCCATCAGTGAAGGAGCGGGAGGGCCCTCCTACAATGAGCAGTTCTTC. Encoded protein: CAISEGAGGPSYNEQFF.

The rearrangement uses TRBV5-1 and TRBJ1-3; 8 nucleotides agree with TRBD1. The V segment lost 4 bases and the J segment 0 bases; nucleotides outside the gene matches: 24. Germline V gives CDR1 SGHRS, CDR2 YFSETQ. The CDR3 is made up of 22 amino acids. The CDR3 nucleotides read TGCGCCAGCAGCCACACGGGCTTGGACAGGGCAACAATTACTAGCTCTGGAAACACCATATATTTT. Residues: CASSHTGLDRATITSSGNTIYF.

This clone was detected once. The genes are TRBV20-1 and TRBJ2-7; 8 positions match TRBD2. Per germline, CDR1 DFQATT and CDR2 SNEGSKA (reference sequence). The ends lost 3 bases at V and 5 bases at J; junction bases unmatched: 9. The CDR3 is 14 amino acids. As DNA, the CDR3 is TGCAGTGCTAGTGCGGGGGGACTTGTGGACGAGCAGTACTTC. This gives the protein CSASAGGLVDEQYF.

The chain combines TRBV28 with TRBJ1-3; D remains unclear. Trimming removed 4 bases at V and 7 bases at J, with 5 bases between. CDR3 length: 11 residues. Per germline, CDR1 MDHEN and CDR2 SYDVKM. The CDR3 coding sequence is TGTGCCAGCAGTTCCGTTAACACCATATATTTT. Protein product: CASSSVNTIYF.

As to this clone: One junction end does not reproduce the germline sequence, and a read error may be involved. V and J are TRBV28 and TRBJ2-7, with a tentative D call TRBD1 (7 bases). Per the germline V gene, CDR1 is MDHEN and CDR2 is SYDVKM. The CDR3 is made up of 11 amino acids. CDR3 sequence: CASSRRGEPYF. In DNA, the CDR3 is TGTGCCAGCAGCCGCAGGGGGGAGCCGTACTTC. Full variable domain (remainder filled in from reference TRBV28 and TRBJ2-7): DVKVTQSSRYLVKRTGEKVFLECVQDMDHENMFWYRQDPGLGLRLIYFSYDVKMKEKGDIPEGYSVSREKKERFSLILESASTNQTSMYLCASSRRGEPYFGPGTRLTVT.

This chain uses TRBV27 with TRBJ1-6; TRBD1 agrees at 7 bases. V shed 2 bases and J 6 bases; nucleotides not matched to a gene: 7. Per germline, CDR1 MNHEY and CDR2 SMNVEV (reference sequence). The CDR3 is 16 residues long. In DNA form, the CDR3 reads TGTGCCAGCAGTTTAACCTGGACAGGATCTAATTCACCCCTCCACTTT. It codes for CASSLTWTGSNSPLHF.

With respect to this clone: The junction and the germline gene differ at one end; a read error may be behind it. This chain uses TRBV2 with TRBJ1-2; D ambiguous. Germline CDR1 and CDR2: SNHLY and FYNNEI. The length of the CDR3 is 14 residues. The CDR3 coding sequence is TGTGCCAGCACCCAGTCCCGGGATAACTATGGCTGCACCTTC. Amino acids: CASTQSRDNYGCTF.

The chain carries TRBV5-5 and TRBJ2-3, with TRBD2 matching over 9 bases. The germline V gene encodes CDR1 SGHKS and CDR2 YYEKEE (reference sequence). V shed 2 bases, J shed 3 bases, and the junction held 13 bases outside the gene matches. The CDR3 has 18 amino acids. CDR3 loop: CASSFFAFQRGETDTQYF. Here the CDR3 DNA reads TGTGCCAGCAGCTTTTTCGCTTTTCAGCGGGGGGAGACAGATACGCAGTATTTT.

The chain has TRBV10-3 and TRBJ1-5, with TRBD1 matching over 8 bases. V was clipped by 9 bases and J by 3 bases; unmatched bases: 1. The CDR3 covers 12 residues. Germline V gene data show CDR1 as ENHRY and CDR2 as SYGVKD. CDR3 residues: CAMGQDNQPQHF. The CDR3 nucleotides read TGTGCCATGGGACAGGACAATCAGCCCCAGCATTTT.

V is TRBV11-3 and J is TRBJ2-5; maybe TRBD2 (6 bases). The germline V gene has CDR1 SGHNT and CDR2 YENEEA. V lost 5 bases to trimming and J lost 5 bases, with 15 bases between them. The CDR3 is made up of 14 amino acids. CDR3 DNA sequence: TGTGCCAGCAGCCCAAACGGAGGGTGGGAGACCCAGTACTTC. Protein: CASSPNGGWETQYF.

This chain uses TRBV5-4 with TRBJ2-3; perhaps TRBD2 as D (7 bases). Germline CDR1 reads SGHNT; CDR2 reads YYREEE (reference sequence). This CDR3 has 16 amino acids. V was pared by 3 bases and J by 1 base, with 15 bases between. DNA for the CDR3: TGTGCCAGCAGCTCAATCGGGGGGCTGCGCACAGATACGCAGTATTTT. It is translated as CASSSIGGLRTDTQYF. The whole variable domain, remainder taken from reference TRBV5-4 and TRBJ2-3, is ETGVTQSPTHLIKTRGQQVTLRCSSQSGHNTVSWYQQALGQGPQFIFQYYREEENGRGNFPPRFSGLQFPNYSSELNVNALELDDSALYLCASSSIGGLRTDTQYFGPGTRLTVL.

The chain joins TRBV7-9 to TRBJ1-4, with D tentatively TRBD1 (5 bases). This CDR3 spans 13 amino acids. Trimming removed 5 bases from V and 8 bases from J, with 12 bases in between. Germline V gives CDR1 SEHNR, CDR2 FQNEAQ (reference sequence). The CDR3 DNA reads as TGTGCCAGCAGCGGGGAGGGGTTGGAAAAACTGTTTTTT. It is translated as CASSGEGLEKLFF.

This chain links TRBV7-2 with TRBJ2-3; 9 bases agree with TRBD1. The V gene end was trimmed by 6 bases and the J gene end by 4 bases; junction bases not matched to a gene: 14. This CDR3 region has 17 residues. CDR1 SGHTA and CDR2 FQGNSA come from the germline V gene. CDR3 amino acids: CASRSTPGQGYPDTQYF. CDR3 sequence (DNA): TGTGCCAGCAGATCGACCCCGGGACAGGGCTACCCAGATACGCAGTATTTT.

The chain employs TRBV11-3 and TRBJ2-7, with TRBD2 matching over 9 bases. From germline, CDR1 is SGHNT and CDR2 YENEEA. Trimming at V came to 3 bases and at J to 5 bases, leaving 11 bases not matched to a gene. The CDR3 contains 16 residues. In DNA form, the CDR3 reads TGTGCCAGCAGCTTGGCCCTGCTAGCGGGGATGCACGAGCAGTACTTC. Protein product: CASSLALLAGMHEQYF.

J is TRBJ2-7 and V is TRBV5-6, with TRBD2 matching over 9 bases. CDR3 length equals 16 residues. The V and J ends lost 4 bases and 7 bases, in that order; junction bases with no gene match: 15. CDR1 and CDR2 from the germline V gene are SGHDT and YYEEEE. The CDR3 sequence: CASSVVKVAGVSEQYF. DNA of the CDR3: TGTGCCAGCAGCGTCGTAAAAGTAGCGGGAGTATCGGAGCAGTACTTC.

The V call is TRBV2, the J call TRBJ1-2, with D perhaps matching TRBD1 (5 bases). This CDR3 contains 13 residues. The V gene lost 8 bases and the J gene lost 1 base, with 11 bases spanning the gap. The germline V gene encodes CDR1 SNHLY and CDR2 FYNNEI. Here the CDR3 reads CASLMGRNYGYTF. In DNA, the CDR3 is TGTGCCAGCCTCATGGGGCGTAACTATGGCTACACCTTC. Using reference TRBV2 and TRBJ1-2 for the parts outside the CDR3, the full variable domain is EPEVTQTPSHQVTQMGQEVILRCVPISNHLYFYWYRQILGQKVEFLVSFYNNEISEKSEIFDDQFSVERPDGSNFTLKIRSTKLEDSAMYFCASLMGRNYGYTFGSGTRLTVV.

The CDR3 region is CASTPRDRGIDEQFF. CDR3 nucleotides: TGCGCCAGCACCCCCCGGGACAGGGGGATCGATGAGCAGTTCTTC. The J gene is TRBJ2-1, the V gene TRBV5-1; 11 positions agree with TRBD1. CDR1 and CDR2 from the germline V gene are SGHRS and YFSETQ. V was clipped by 6 bases and J by 8 bases; unmatched bases: 10. The CDR3 runs 15 residues.

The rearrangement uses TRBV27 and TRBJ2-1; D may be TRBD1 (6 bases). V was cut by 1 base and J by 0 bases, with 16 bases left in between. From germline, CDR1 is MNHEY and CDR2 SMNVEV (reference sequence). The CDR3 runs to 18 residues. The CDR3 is CASSLLGARSSSYNEQFF. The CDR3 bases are TGTGCCAGCAGTTTATTGGGGGCAAGGTCGAGCTCCTACAATGAGCAGTTCTTC.

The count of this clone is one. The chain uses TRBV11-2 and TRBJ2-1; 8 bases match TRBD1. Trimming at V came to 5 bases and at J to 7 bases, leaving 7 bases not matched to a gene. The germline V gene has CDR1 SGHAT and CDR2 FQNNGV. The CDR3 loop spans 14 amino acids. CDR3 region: CASSLGQGWNEQFF. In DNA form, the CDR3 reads TGTGCCAGCAGCCTCGGACAGGGATGGAATGAGCAGTTCTTC.

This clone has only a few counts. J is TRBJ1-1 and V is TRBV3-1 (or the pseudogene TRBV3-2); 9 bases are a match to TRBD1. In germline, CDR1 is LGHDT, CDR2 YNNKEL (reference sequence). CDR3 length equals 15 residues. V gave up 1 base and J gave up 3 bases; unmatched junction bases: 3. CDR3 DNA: TGTGCCAGCAGCCAAGGGGGACAGGGTTACACTGAAGCTTTCTTT. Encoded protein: CASSQGGQGYTEAFF.

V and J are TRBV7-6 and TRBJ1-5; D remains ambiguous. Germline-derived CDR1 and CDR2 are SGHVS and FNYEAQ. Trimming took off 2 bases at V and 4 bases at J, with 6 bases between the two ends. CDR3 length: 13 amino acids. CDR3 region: CASSLSLNQPQHF. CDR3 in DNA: TGTGCCAGCAGCTTATCCTTAAATCAGCCCCAGCATTTT.